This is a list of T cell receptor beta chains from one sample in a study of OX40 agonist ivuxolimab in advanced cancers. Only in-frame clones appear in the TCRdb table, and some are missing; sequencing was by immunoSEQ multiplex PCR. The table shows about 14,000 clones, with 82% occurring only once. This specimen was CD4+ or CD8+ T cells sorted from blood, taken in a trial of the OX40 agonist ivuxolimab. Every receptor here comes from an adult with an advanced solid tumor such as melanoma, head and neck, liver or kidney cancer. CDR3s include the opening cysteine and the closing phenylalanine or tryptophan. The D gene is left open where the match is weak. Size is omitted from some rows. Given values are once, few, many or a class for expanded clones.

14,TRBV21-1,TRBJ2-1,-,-,CASSTASRDGEQFF,TGTGCCAGCAGCACCGCCTCCCGGGACGGTGAGCAGTTCTTC
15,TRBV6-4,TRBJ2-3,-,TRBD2,CASSDEPGGTDTQYF,TGTGCCAGCAGTGACGAGCCGGGGGGGACAGATACGCAGTATTTT
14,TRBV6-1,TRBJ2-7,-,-,CASREDPKPYEQYF,TGTGCCAGCAGGGAGGATCCTAAACCCTACGAGCAGTACTTC
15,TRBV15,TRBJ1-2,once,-,CATRSRSEGDYGYTF,TGTGCCACCAGGAGCAGAAGTGAGGGGGACTATGGCTACACCTTC
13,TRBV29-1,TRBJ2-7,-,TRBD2,CSVEELAGVEQYF,TGCAGCGTTGAAGAACTAGCGGGAGTCGAGCAGTACTTC
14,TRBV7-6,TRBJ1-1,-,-,CASSSGARNTEAFF,TGTGCCAGCAGTTCAGGGGCGCGGAACACTGAAGCTTTCTTT
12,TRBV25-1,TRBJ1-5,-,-,CASSDPGQPQHF,TGTGCCAGCAGTGACCCCGGGCAGCCCCAGCATTTT
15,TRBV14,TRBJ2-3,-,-,CASSQGTTSTDTQYF,TGTGCCAGCAGCCAAGGGACCACTAGCACAGATACGCAGTATTTT
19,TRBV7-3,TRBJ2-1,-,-,CASSLNAGGGRVFYNEQFF,TGTGCCAGCAGCTTAAACGCCGGTGGTGGCAGGGTTTTTTACAATGAGCAGTTCTTC
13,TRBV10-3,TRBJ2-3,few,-,CAIPLRGGDTQYF,TGTGCCATCCCCTTGAGAGGTGGAGATACGCAGTATTTT